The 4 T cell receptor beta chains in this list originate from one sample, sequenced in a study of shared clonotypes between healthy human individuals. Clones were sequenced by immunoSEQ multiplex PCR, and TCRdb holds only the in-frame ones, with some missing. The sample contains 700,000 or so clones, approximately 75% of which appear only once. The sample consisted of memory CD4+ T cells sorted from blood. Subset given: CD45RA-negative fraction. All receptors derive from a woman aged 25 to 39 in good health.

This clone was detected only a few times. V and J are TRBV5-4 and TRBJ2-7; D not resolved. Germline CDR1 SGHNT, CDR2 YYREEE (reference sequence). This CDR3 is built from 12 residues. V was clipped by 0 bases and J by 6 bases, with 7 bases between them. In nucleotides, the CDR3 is TGTGCCAGCAGCTTGGACGAGGCCGAGCAGTACTTC. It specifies CASSLDEAEQYF.

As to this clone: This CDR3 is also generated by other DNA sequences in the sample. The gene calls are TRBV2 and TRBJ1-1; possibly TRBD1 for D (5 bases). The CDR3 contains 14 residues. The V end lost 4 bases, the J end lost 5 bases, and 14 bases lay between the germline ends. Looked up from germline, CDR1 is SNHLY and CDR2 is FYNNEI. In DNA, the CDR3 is TGTGCCAGCAGTGGACTACAGGCTAGAACTGAAGCTTTCTTT. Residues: CASSGLQARTEAFF.

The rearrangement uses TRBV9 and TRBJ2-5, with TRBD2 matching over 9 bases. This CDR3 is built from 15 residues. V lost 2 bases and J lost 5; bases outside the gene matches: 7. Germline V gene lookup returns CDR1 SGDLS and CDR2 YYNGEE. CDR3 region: CASSVDSGRGETQYF. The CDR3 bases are TGTGCCAGCAGCGTCGATAGCGGGAGAGGGGAGACCCAGTACTTC.

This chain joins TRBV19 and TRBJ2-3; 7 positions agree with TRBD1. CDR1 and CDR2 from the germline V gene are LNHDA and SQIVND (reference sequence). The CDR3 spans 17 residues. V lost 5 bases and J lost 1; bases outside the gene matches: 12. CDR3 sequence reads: CASSLQSGTAGTDTQYF. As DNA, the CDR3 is TGTGCCAGTAGTTTGCAGTCCGGGACAGCAGGCACAGATACGCAGTATTTT.